The clone carrying this TCR beta chain was observed a handful of times. The repertoire was sequenced with immunoSEQ multiplex PCR; TCRdb's copy has only in-frame clones and lacks some. The top ten clones hold roughly 4% of a sample with about 440,000 clones, 80% to 90% of them seen once. The entry originates in a study of blood T cell repertoires in COVID-19. The receptor was isolated from a woman in her twenties or thirties with acute or convalescent COVID-19. Sequenced sample: peripheral blood.

The DNA for the CDR3 is TGTGCCAGCAGCCCCGTAGTCTCTGGAAACACCATATATTTT. Translation: CASSPVVSGNTIYF. V is TRBV3-1 (or the pseudogene TRBV3-2) and J is TRBJ1-3; D is unresolved. Trimming removed 4 bases from V and 0 bases from J, with 7 bases in between. The CDR3 extends over 14 amino acids. Germline V lookup: CDR1 LGHDT, CDR2 YNNKEL (reference sequence).